The 5 T cell receptor beta chains in this list originate from one sample, sequenced in a study of blood T cell repertoires in COVID-19. The protocol was immunoSEQ multiplex PCR, while the TCRdb copy is restricted to in-frame clones and leaves out a portion. The sample contains about 150,000 clones, roughly four fifths of which appear only once. The sequenced sample was peripheral blood. These receptors were collected from a woman older than 75 with acute or convalescent COVID-19.

The genes are TRBV4-3 and TRBJ1-2, with D maybe TRBD1 (6 bases). Germline loops: CDR1 LGHNA, CDR2 YSLEER. V shed 2 bases and J shed 6 bases, with 16 bases lying between them. This CDR3 has 15 residues. For the CDR3, the DNA is TGCGCCAGCAGCCAACGGGCACAGGGTGAAGATGGCTACACCTTC. Amino acid sequence: CASSQRAQGEDGYTF.

The V gene is TRBV3-1 (or the pseudogene TRBV3-2), the J gene TRBJ2-7; D gene uncertain. CDR3 length equals 13 residues. Trimming removed 5 bases from V and 3 bases from J, with 11 bases in between. CDR1 is LGHDT, CDR2 YNNKEL, per germline (reference sequence). The CDR3 sequence: CASSFHQDYEQYF. The CDR3 DNA reads TGTGCCAGCAGCTTTCACCAGGACTACGAGCAGTACTTC.

J is TRBJ2-7 and V is TRBV11-1; D is perhaps TRBD2 (5 bases). Germline CDR1 SGHAT, CDR2 FQDESV (reference sequence). The CDR3 is 15 residues long. The V and J ends lost 1 base and 5 bases respectively, with 15 bases between them. In nucleotides, the CDR3 is TGTGCCAGCAGCTTAGAGGGATCGGGGATCCACGAGCAGTACTTC. Translation gives CASSLEGSGIHEQYF. The whole variable domain, remainder taken from reference TRBV11-1 and TRBJ2-7, is EAEVAQSPRYKITEKSQAVAFWCDPISGHATLYWYRQILGQGPELLVQFQDESVVDDSQLPKDRFSAERLKGVDSTLKIQPAELGDSAMYLCASSLEGSGIHEQYFGPGTRLTVT.

This clone was detected only a few times. The chain's CDR3 is CASSLTSGGASTDTQYF. In nucleotides, the CDR3 is TGTGCCAGCAGCTTGACTAGCGGGGGGGCTAGCACAGATACGCAGTATTTT. This rearrangement joins TRBV7-2 to TRBJ2-3; TRBD2 agrees at 14 bases. Trimming took 3 bases from V and 0 from J; bases not matched to a gene: 2. Per germline, CDR1 SGHTA and CDR2 FQGNSA. The CDR3 has 17 amino acids.

This clone was found many times. The rearrangement links TRBV7-9 to TRBJ2-3; 13 bases match TRBD2. The CDR3 sequence is 18 residues long. V lost 0 bases and J lost 5; bases outside the gene matches: 8. The germline V gene encodes CDR1 SEHNR and CDR2 FQNEAQ (reference sequence). Written as DNA, the CDR3 is TGTGCCAGCAGCTTAGCAACGGGACTAGCGGGAAGAGGAGATACGCAGTATTTT. Encoded protein: CASSLATGLAGRGDTQYF.